Listed below are T cell receptor beta chains from one sample, sequenced in a study of T cell changes during pregnancy in multiple sclerosis. The table came from immunoSEQ multiplex PCR; TCRdb's copy has only in-frame clones and leaves some out. The data contain about 98,000 clones, around 90% of them singletons. The sequencing used peripheral blood, collected after pregnancy. Receptor source: a female donor in good health, enrolled as a control in a pregnancy study. Each CDR3 is given with its conserved first and last residue. D genes are given only for firm matches. Clone size is given for some rows only: seen once, a few or many times, or a class if the clone is expanded.

TRBD1	.	TRBV9	TRBJ1-2	CASSVGLGGQGASNYGYTF	TGTGCCAGCAGCGTAGGATTAGGAGGGCAGGGGGCGTCGAACTATGGCTACACCTTC
.	.	TRBV21-1	TRBJ2-1	CASSTGGRGRNNEQFF	TGTGCCAGCAGCACAGGAGGCAGGGGGCGGAACAATGAGCAGTTCTTC
TRBD1	.	TRBV5-8	TRBJ1-1	CASSWGQGVTEAFF	TGTGCCAGCAGCTGGGGACAGGGGGTGACTGAAGCTTTCTTT
.	.	TRBV6-5	TRBJ2-1	CASSLRGDEQFF	TGTGCCAGCAGTCTCCGGGGAGATGAGCAGTTCTTC
.	.	TRBV5-1	TRBJ2-7	CASSLAVLAQEQYF	TGCGCCAGCAGCTTGGCCGTACTAGCTCAGGAGCAGTACTTC
TRBD1	.	TRBV19	TRBJ2-3	CASSIAGQTSTDTQYF	TGTGCCAGTAGTATAGCGGGACAGACCTCCACAGATACGCAGTATTTT
.	.	TRBV2	TRBJ1-2	CASIGGRYGYTF	TGTGCCAGCATCGGCGGGAGATATGGCTACACCTTT
.	.	TRBV5-1	TRBJ1-1	CASSTGVEAFF	TGCGCCAGCAGCACGGGTGTTGAAGCTTTCTTT
TRBD2	.	TRBV9	TRBJ2-2	CASSVTGGPIGELFF	TGTGCCAGCAGCGTGACGGGAGGGCCGATCGGGGAGCTGTTTTTT
.	.	TRBV4-2	TRBJ2-3	CASGTERFETDTQYF	TGTGCCAGCGGCACCGAGCGTTTTGAAACAGATACGCAGTATTTT
TRBD1	.	TRBV6-6	TRBJ2-7	CASSVGQGASEQYF	TGTGCCAGCAGTGTGGGGCAGGGGGCGAGCGAGCAGTACTTC
TRBD1	.	TRBV6-1	TRBJ1-6	CATRPGQNYNSPLHF	TGTGCCACCCGACCGGGACAGAACTATAATTCACCCCTCCACTTT
TRBD1	.	TRBV13	TRBJ2-2	CASSSWTGGDTGELFF	TGTGCCAGTAGCTCGTGGACAGGGGGGGACACCGGGGAGCTGTTTTTT
.	.	TRBV7-9	TRBJ1-5	CASSDDRTVSNQPQHF	TGTGCCAGCAGCGACGACAGGACGGTTAGCAATCAGCCCCAGCATTTT
.	once	TRBV28	TRBJ1-3	CASGQLDSGNTIYF	TGTGCTTCGGGCCAACTGGACAGTGGAAACACCATATATTTT
.	.	TRBV6-1	TRBJ1-1	CASSEAGKAEAFF	TGTGCCAGCAGTGAAGCGGGCAAGGCTGAAGCTTTCTTT
.	.	TRBV28	TRBJ1-5	CASSLWAQVNQPQHF	TGTGCCAGCAGTTTATGGGCGCAGGTTAATCAGCCCCAGCATTTT
TRBD1	.	TRBV19	TRBJ1-1	CASSAAGTANTEAFF	TGTGCCAGTAGTGCCGCCGGGACAGCGAACACTGAAGCTTTCTTT
.	.	TRBV9	TRBJ2-7	CASSRGGQGSEQYF	TGTGCCAGCAGCCGTGGGGGCCAGGGGAGCGAGCAGTACTTC
TRBD1	.	TRBV5-4	TRBJ1-1	CASSTRTGRDTEAFF	TGTGCCAGCAGCACCAGGACAGGGCGCGACACTGAAGCTTTCTTT
TRBD1	.	TRBV5-4	TRBJ1-1	CASSLTGGEAFF	TGTGCCAGCAGCTTGACAGGGGGCGAAGCTTTCTTT
TRBD1	.	TRBV7-2	TRBJ1-1	CASSFRGQVPNTEAFF	TGTGCCAGCAGCTTTCGGGGACAGGTCCCGAACACTGAAGCTTTCTTT
TRBD2	few	TRBV5-4	TRBJ2-1	CASSSPSGRATNFYNEQFF	TGTGCCAGCAGCTCGCCGAGCGGGAGGGCCACAAATTTCTACAATGAGCAGTTCTTC
TRBD1	once	TRBV5-8	TRBJ2-5	CASSPRQGEETQYF	TGTGCCAGCAGCCCCCGACAGGGCGAGGAGACCCAGTACTTC
.	.	TRBV11-1	TRBJ2-1	CASSYRGLYNEQFF	TGTGCCAGCAGCTACAGGGGACTCTACAATGAGCAGTTCTTC
.	.	TRBV9	TRBJ2-1	CASSVDPGLRNEQFF	TGTGCCAGCAGCGTAGATCCGGGACTCCGTAATGAGCAGTTCTTC
TRBD1	.	TRBV18	TRBJ2-5	CASSPPQGAPTYQETQYF	TGTGCCAGCTCACCACCCCAGGGGGCCCCCACGTACCAAGAGACCCAGTACTTC
TRBD2	.	TRBV10-3	TRBJ2-7	CAISASPGLAGGISYEQYF	TGTGCCATCAGTGCGTCACCGGGACTAGCGGGAGGGATCTCCTACGAGCAGTACTTC
.	.	TRBV7-9	TRBJ1-5	CASSLVGGPGNQPQHF	TGTGCCAGCAGCTTAGTAGGAGGCCCCGGCAATCAGCCCCAGCATTTT
TRBD2	once	TRBV6-5	TRBJ2-1	CASSYSGRAHNEQFF	TGTGCCAGCAGTTACAGCGGGAGGGCCCACAATGAGCAGTTCTTC